A single sample gave rise to the 21 T cell receptor beta chains below, sequenced in a study of blood T cells in healthy people across ages. Primed by a sample-barcoded 5' primer and a J-beta primer mix, a second PCR proceeded for about 6 to 12 cycles. TCRdb called the 5' RACE reads again in MiXCR, with one record for every CDR3 protein. Among 780,000 or so distinct CDR3 sequences listed, roughly three fifths were seen once. Sequenced material: blood. The receptors shown here come from a middle-aged man in good health.

This clonotype occurred once. This chain joins TRBV9 and TRBJ2-1, with D maybe TRBD1 (6 bases). The germline gives CDR1 SGDLS, CDR2 YYNGEE. V was trimmed by 1 base and J by 6 bases, leaving 14 bases between them. The CDR3 extends over 15 amino acids. In DNA form, the CDR3 reads TGTGCCAGCAGCGTAATTACCGGGACATTCAATGAGCAGTTCTTC. The encoded protein is CASSVITGTFNEQFF.

This clonotype was detected only once. Its ends do not fully match the called genes, so a read error is possible. V and J are TRBV28 and TRBJ2-6; D gene ambiguous. Looked up from germline, CDR1 is MDHEN and CDR2 is SYDVKM. The CDR3 covers 15 residues. CDR3 DNA sequence: TGTGCCAGCAGGAGAGCAGGCTCTGGGACCAACGTCCTGACTTTC. It is translated as CASRRAGSGTNVLTF.

This clonotype was seen a handful of times. One end of the junction varies from germline; a read error may be responsible. This chain uses TRBV7-9 with TRBJ2-1; unclear D gene. CDR3 size: 12 residues. From germline, CDR1 is SEHNR and CDR2 FQNEAQ (reference sequence). CDR3 sequence (DNA): TGTGCCAGCAGTTTAGCTAGAAATGAGCAGTTCTTC. Amino acids: CASSLARNEQFF.

This clonotype was seen only a few times. The V gene is TRBV5-1, the J gene TRBJ1-1, with 7 bases identical to TRBD1. V lost 4 bases to trimming and J lost 1 base; unmatched junction nucleotides: 4. Germline CDR1 SGHRS, CDR2 YFSETQ. The CDR3 has 14 residues. CDR3 protein: CASSAGTENTEAFF. The CDR3 DNA sequence: TGCGCCAGCAGCGCCGGGACAGAGAACACTGAAGCTTTCTTT. The full variable domain, rest sourced from reference TRBV5-1 and TRBJ1-1, is KAGVTQTPRYLIKTRGQQVTLSCSPISGHRSVSWYQQTPGQGLQFLFEYFSETQRNKGNFPGRFSGRQFSNSRSEMNVSTLELGDSALYLCASSAGTENTEAFFGQGTRLTVV.

The rearrangement links TRBV9 to TRBJ2-7, with D possibly TRBD2 on 6 matching bases. Trimming left V 5 bases short and J 4 bases short, with 13 bases between. The CDR3 is 13 residues long. Germline CDR1 reads SGDLS; CDR2 reads YYNGEE. The CDR3 DNA reads as TGTGCCAGCAGTGAGGGACTGAGATACGAGCAGTACTTC. Amino acid sequence: CASSEGLRYEQYF. Based on the CDR3 plus reference TRBV9 and TRBJ2-7, the full variable domain is DSGVTQTPKHLITATGQRVTLRCSPRSGDLSVYWYQQSLDQGLQFLIQYYNGEERAKGNILERFSAQQFPDLHSELNLSSLELGDSALYFCASSEGLRYEQYFGPGTRLTVT.

In this sample, this clonotype turned up once. The chain combines TRBV7-3 with TRBJ2-1; 8 nucleotides agree with TRBD2. The V gene end was trimmed by 2 bases and the J gene end by 10 bases; junction bases not matched to a gene: 10. The germline CDR1 and CDR2 sequences are SGHTA and FQGTGA. This CDR3 comprises 15 residues. The CDR3 DNA sequence: TGTGCCAGCAGCTTATTTAGCGGGGACACGAGGGAGCAGTTCTTC. Translating gives CASSLFSGDTREQFF.

The chain uses TRBV4-2 and TRBJ2-1, with D perhaps TRBD2 (6 bases). CDR1 is LGHNA and CDR2 is YNFKEQ in the germline V gene. This CDR3 contains 16 residues. V dropped 1 base and J dropped 4 bases, with 14 bases sitting between them. CDR3 residues: CASSQGRDASYNEQFF. CDR3 nucleotides: TGTGCCAGCAGCCAAGGGCGGGACGCCTCATACAATGAGCAGTTCTTC.

The genes are TRBV3-1 and TRBJ2-4, with 11 bases lining up with TRBD2. CDR1 is LGHDT, CDR2 YNNKEL, per germline (reference sequence). Losses at the gene ends were 1 base for V and 1 base for J; bases not matched to a gene: 9. The CDR3 runs to 19 residues. DNA for the CDR3: TGTGCCAGCAGCCAAGTTAGACTAGCGGGGACTCTGGCCAAAAACATTCAGTACTTC. It yields the protein CASSQVRLAGTLAKNIQYF.

The V gene is TRBV7-8, the J gene TRBJ2-5; 11 nucleotides match TRBD1. In germline, CDR1 is SGHVS, CDR2 FQNEAQ. The V and J ends lost 0 bases and 5 bases, in that order; junction bases with no gene match: 8. The CDR3 runs 17 residues. CDR3 protein: CASSLAEPGQGGETQYF. As DNA, the CDR3 is TGTGCCAGCAGCTTAGCGGAACCGGGACAGGGGGGCGAGACCCAGTACTTC.

This chain links TRBV7-9 with TRBJ1-4; D uncertain. This CDR3 is 14 amino acids long. Per the germline V gene, CDR1 is SEHNR and CDR2 is FQNEAQ (reference sequence). Trimming pared 3 bases from V and 7 bases from J, leaving 12 bases between. CDR3 DNA sequence: TGTGCCAGCAGCTTCTCCCATAGGGCTGAAAAACTGTTTTTT. Translation: CASSFSHRAEKLFF.

The rearrangement joins TRBV7-8 to TRBJ1-2, with 8 bases aligning to TRBD1. Losses at the gene ends were 5 bases for V and 7 bases for J; bases not matched to a gene: 6. CDR3 length: 13 amino acids. Germline loops: CDR1 SGHVS, CDR2 FQNEAQ. In nucleotides, the CDR3 is TGTGCCAGCAGCCGAAGCACAGGGGGTGGCTACACCTTC. As protein: CASSRSTGGGYTF.

This rearrangement joins TRBV5-1 to TRBJ1-2, with D possibly being TRBD1 (5 bases). Germline V lookup: CDR1 SGHRS, CDR2 YFSETQ. The CDR3 loop spans 14 amino acids. V dropped 3 bases and J dropped 4 bases, with 13 bases sitting between them. CDR3 region: CASSYGTEAYGYTF. As DNA, the CDR3 is TGCGCCAGCAGCTACGGGACTGAGGCCTATGGCTACACCTTC.

The table lists this clonotype with many counts. The CDR3 is CASSPPQGTGYNEKLFF. The CDR3 DNA reads TGTGCCAGCAGTCCGCCGCAAGGGACAGGGTACAATGAAAAACTGTTTTTT. The V call is TRBV28, the J call TRBJ1-4; TRBD1 matches at 9 bases. In germline, CDR1 is MDHEN, CDR2 SYDVKM. The CDR3 spans 17 residues. V shed 5 bases and J 5 bases; nucleotides not matched to a gene: 12.

This chain connects TRBV9 to TRBJ2-3; D gene uncertain. The germline CDR1 and CDR2 sequences are SGDLS and YYNGEE. This CDR3 comprises 16 residues. Trimming removed 1 base at V and 0 bases at J, with 12 bases between. The CDR3 coding sequence is TGTGCCAGCAGCGTATCTGGTAGCCCTAGCACAGATACGCAGTATTTT. Translated, it gives CASSVSGSPSTDTQYF.

The V gene is TRBV2, the J gene TRBJ1-4; D gene unclear. V lost 5 bases and J lost 8, with 21 bases in between. CDR1 and CDR2 from the germline V gene are SNHLY and FYNNEI. There are 16 residues in the CDR3. CDR3: CASSLAYSLTGEKLFF. CDR3 nucleotides: TGTGCCAGCAGTCTCGCTTACAGTCTAACCGGGGAAAAACTGTTTTTT.

Concerning this clonotype: This may be a read error: a much more frequent sequence differs by one nucleotide. The CDR3 is CSAAMTAGTEAQYF. The DNA for the CDR3 is TGCAGCGCGGCCATGACAGCGGGGACAGAGGCCCAGTACTTC. The chain couples TRBV29-1 to TRBJ2-5; D is possibly TRBD1 or TRBD2 (7 bases each). Per germline, CDR1 SQVTM and CDR2 ANQGSEA. The CDR3 has 14 amino acids.

The chain uses TRBV5-1 and TRBJ2-3; 8 bases match TRBD2. The ends lost 2 bases at V and 2 bases at J; junction bases unmatched: 16. Per the germline V gene, CDR1 is SGHRS and CDR2 is YFSETQ. The CDR3 runs to 19 residues. The chain's CDR3 is CASSLGLASRHLHTDTQYF. DNA for the CDR3: TGCGCCAGCAGCTTAGGACTAGCTTCACGTCACCTACACACAGATACGCAGTATTTT.

The chain has TRBV11-2 and TRBJ2-7; D uncertain. Germline V gene sequence: CDR1 SGHAT, CDR2 FQNNGV. This CDR3 is 15 amino acids long. Trimming cost V 5 bases and J 0 bases, with 14 bases left between them. Here the CDR3 reads CASSKSGDSSYEQYF. DNA for the CDR3: TGTGCCAGCAGCAAGAGTGGCGATAGCTCCTACGAGCAGTACTTC.

The chain has TRBV19 and TRBJ1-1, with TRBD1 identical over 7 bases. The V gene's germline CDR1 is LNHDA and CDR2 SQIVND (reference sequence). This CDR3 comprises 15 residues. V dropped 10 bases and J dropped 4; count of bases not matched to a gene: 15. CDR3 in DNA: TGTGCCACGAGGGACAGATCAAATTATGGCACTGAAGCTTTCTTT. The encoded protein is CATRDRSNYGTEAFF.

This clonotype appeared a few times. The CDR3 here is CASSSSGGYSGANVLTF. For the CDR3, the DNA is TGTGCCAGCAGCTCTAGCGGGGGGTACTCTGGGGCCAACGTCCTGACTTTC. The chain is built from TRBV7-2 and TRBJ2-6, with 11 bases fitting TRBD2. Germline loops: CDR1 SGHTA, CDR2 FQGNSA. CDR3 length: 17 amino acids. V lost 4 bases to trimming and J lost 0 bases; unmatched junction nucleotides: 2.

This clonotype was observed a handful of times. This rearrangement joins TRBV6-5 to TRBJ1-1, with 9 bases that match TRBD1. V shed 5 bases, J shed 5 bases, and the junction held 6 bases outside the gene matches. In germline, CDR1 is MNHEY, CDR2 SVGAGI. This CDR3 comprises 14 residues. CDR3 sequence: CASSLDRGNTEAFF. In DNA form, the CDR3 reads TGTGCCAGCAGTCTTGACAGGGGGAATACTGAAGCTTTCTTT.